Below, 32 T cell receptor beta chains from the same sample are listed, as sequenced in a study of human T cells and chemical hapten exposure. TCRdb reprocessed the RACE reads with MiXCR, giving one entry per CDR3 protein. The sample carries 50,000 or so distinct CDR3 sequences, 4.4% recorded once. As to time point: healthy volunteer bleed at 2 weeks. Unseparated into fractions, whole blood served as the source from which total RNA was extracted. The sample consisted of whole blood. The receptors were gathered from a human donor in good health. Some clones in this sample may be carry-over from other donors' samples.

This clonotype was seen repeatedly, ten times or more. The chain recombines TRBV4-2 with TRBJ2-1, with D unclear. V dropped 2 bases and J dropped 4 bases, with 12 bases sitting between them. The CDR3 is 15 residues long. Per the germline V gene, CDR1 is LGHNA and CDR2 is YNFKEQ. The CDR3 DNA reads TGTGCCAGCAGCCAATCCCAGGACCGATACAATGAGCAGTTCTTC. It is translated as CASSQSQDRYNEQFF.

This clonotype was counted many times. The chain uses TRBV7-2 and TRBJ2-3; TRBD2 matches 10 bases. Per germline, CDR1 SGHTA and CDR2 FQGNSA. J lost 6 bases, V lost 6 bases, and 6 bases had no gene match. This CDR3 contains 14 residues. CDR3 sequence (DNA): TGTGCCAGCAGTTTCAGTAGCGGGAGGGATACGCAGTATTTT. Amino acid sequence: CASSFSSGRDTQYF.

This clonotype was picked up many times. This sequence joins TRBV6-5 and TRBJ2-1; D is possibly TRBD1 or TRBD2 (5 bases each). The V gene lost 7 bases and the J gene lost 2 bases, with 15 bases spanning the gap. Germline V lookup: CDR1 MNHEY, CDR2 SVGAGI. The CDR3 extends over 15 amino acids. CDR3 bases: TGTGCCAGCACCTCTACAGGAGGACCCTACAATGAGCAGTTCTTC. Translation gives CASTSTGGPYNEQFF.

This clonotype was picked up many times. CDR3 nucleotides: TGTGCCAGCAGCTTAGGCACAGGGGGTGCCAAAAACATTCAGTACTTC. Residues: CASSLGTGGAKNIQYF. The gene calls are TRBV7-2 and TRBJ2-4, with 8 bases lining up with TRBD1. Germline CDR1 SGHTA, CDR2 FQGNSA. J gave up 1 base and V 1 base, and 3 bases lay outside the gene matches. The CDR3 extends over 16 amino acids.

This clonotype has a count of ten or more. The chain links TRBV28 to TRBJ2-2, with a tentative D call TRBD1 (6 bases). This CDR3 region has 14 residues. Germline loops: CDR1 MDHEN, CDR2 SYDVKM. V shed 5 bases and J shed 6 bases, with 13 bases lying between them. The CDR3: CASSVQTGAGELFF. CDR3 in DNA: TGTGCCAGCAGTGTCCAGACAGGCGCCGGGGAGCTGTTTTTT.

This clonotype was recorded at least ten times. This chain joins TRBV9 and TRBJ2-1; 8 bases map to TRBD1. Germline-derived CDR1 and CDR2 are SGDLS and YYNGEE. V was pared by 0 bases and J by 9 bases, with 5 bases of the junction left unmatched. The CDR3 consists of 14 residues. DNA of the CDR3: TGTGCCAGCAGCGTAGATGGACAGGGTACTGAGCAGTTCTTC. The encoded protein is CASSVDGQGTEQFF.

The J gene is TRBJ1-4, the V gene TRBV25-1; TRBD1 matches at 11 bases. Germline V gene sequence: CDR1 MGHDK, CDR2 SYGVNS. V lost 7 bases, J lost 3 bases, and 1 base stayed unmatched. CDR3 length equals 14 residues. CDR3 sequence: CASKGQGANEKLFF. CDR3 nucleotide sequence: TGTGCCAGCAAGGGACAGGGGGCTAATGAAAAACTGTTTTTT.

This clonotype was observed many times. The chain has TRBV20-1 and TRBJ2-3, with 10 bases lining up with TRBD1. Unmatched junction bases numbered 8, after V lost 2 bases and J lost 3 bases. Germline CDR1 is DFQATT and CDR2 is SNEGSKA (reference sequence). The CDR3 is 16 residues long. The CDR3 region has the DNA TGCAGTGCTAGACCCTCGACAGGGGGCAATACAGATACGCAGTATTTT. Translated: CSARPSTGGNTDTQYF.

The V and J genes are TRBV12-3 or TRBV12-4 and TRBJ1-5; D is unclear. Trimming cost V 3 bases and J 4 bases, with 7 bases left between them. The CDR3 totals 13 residues. CDR3 sequence (DNA): TGTGCCAGCAGTTTTTTACAGAATCAGCCCCAGCATTTT. Protein sequence: CASSFLQNQPQHF.

In its sample, this clonotype was seen many times. The chain has TRBV5-1 and TRBJ2-5, with D tentatively TRBD1 or TRBD2 (5 bases each). The CDR3 is 17 amino acids. V gave up 5 bases and J gave up 7 bases, with 27 bases separating them. Germline CDR1 SGHRS, CDR2 YFSETQ. CDR3 DNA: TGCGCCAGCAGGGTAGGGACGGCGGCTAATAAGATGTGGACCCAGTACTTC. Translating it yields CASRVGTAANKMWTQYF. The whole variable domain, filled in from reference TRBV5-1 and TRBJ2-5, reads KAGVTQTPRYLIKTRGQQVTLSCSPISGHRSVSWYQQTPGQGLQFLFEYFSETQRNKGNFPGRFSGRQFSNSRSEMNVSTLELGDSALYLCASRVGTAANKMWTQYFGPGTRLLVL.

This clonotype was observed a handful of times. The chain links TRBV20-1 to TRBJ2-1, with 15 nucleotides matching TRBD2. The CDR3 consists of 17 residues. The V segment lost 5 bases and the J segment 0 bases; nucleotides outside the gene matches: 5. Germline assignment: CDR1 DFQATT and CDR2 SNEGSKA (reference sequence). CDR3 amino acids: CSAGTSGRQSSYNEQFF. CDR3 sequence (DNA): TGCAGTGCTGGGACTAGCGGGAGGCAGAGCTCCTACAATGAGCAGTTCTTC.

The sample holds a few counts of this clonotype. The V and J genes are TRBV28 and TRBJ1-2; D is perhaps TRBD1 (5 bases). The CDR3 consists of 13 residues. CDR1 is MDHEN, CDR2 SYDVKM, per germline. Trimming cost V 1 base and J 4 bases, with 7 bases left between them. Written as DNA, the CDR3 is TGTGCCAGCAGTTTATCGACAGTCTATGGCTACACCTTC. This gives the protein CASSLSTVYGYTF.

In its sample, this clonotype was seen many times. The rearrangement joins TRBV12-3 or TRBV12-4 to TRBJ2-7, with no clear D. V lost 2 bases to trimming and J lost 0 bases, with 8 bases between them. The CDR3 is 14 amino acids. The CDR3 nucleotides are TGTGCCAGCAGTTTAAACACAGCCTCCTACGAGCAGTACTTC. Residues: CASSLNTASYEQYF.

This clonotype has ten or more counts. The chain has TRBV27 and TRBJ2-1, with D unresolved. V gave up 2 bases and J gave up 11 bases, with 10 bases separating them. Germline CDR1 MNHEY, CDR2 SMNVEV (reference sequence). The CDR3 covers 12 residues. CDR3 sequence (DNA): TGTGCCAGCAGTTTAGGGCAGGAAAAGCAGTTCTTC. It translates to CASSLGQEKQFF.

Many counts were recorded for this clonotype. The chain is built from TRBV29-1 and TRBJ2-4; D is undetermined. Germline CDR1 SQVTM, CDR2 ANQGSEA. The V end was cut by 1 base, the J end by 0 bases, with 4 bases between. This CDR3 is 13 amino acids long. The CDR3 nucleotides are TGCAGCGTTGAAGCGGTAGCCAAAAACATTCAGTACTTC. As protein: CSVEAVAKNIQYF.

The chain recombines TRBV7-9 with TRBJ2-2; D might be TRBD1 (6 bases). Germline values: CDR1 SEHNR, CDR2 FQNEAQ (reference sequence). Trimming removed 4 bases at V and 1 base at J, with 7 bases between. This CDR3 region has 14 residues. This chain's CDR3 is CASSSTGNTGELFF. In DNA, the CDR3 is TGTGCCAGCAGCTCGACAGGGAACACCGGGGAGCTGTTTTTT.

This clonotype appeared many times. The chain carries TRBV4-1 and TRBJ1-2; 9 nucleotides match TRBD1. The CDR3 is made up of 15 amino acids. The V gene end was trimmed by 6 bases and the J gene end by 2 bases; junction bases not matched to a gene: 7. CDR1 and CDR2 (germline): MGHRA, YSYEKL. The CDR3 sequence is CASSVQGAANYGYTF. The CDR3 DNA follows: TGCGCCAGCAGTGTACAGGGGGCCGCAAACTATGGCTACACCTTC.

In this sample, this clonotype turned up a few times. The J gene is TRBJ2-3, the V gene TRBV14, with 9 bases fitting TRBD2. Losses at the gene ends were 4 bases for V and 8 bases for J; bases not matched to a gene: 10. Germline CDR1 and CDR2: SGHDN and FVKESK. This CDR3 has 15 amino acids. This CDR3 reads CASSPQLAGLFTQYF. The CDR3 nucleotides are TGTGCCAGCAGCCCCCAGCTAGCGGGGCTGTTTACGCAGTATTTT.

This clonotype was observed at least ten times. The rearrangement uses TRBV18 and TRBJ2-5; 9 nucleotides agree with TRBD1. The junction had 6 bases not matched to a gene; V was cut back by 6 bases and J by 4 bases. The length of the CDR3 is 14 residues. The germline CDR1 and CDR2 sequences are KGHSH and LQKENI. The CDR3 sequence is CASSPTGGVETQYF. The CDR3 bases are TGTGCCAGCTCGCCTACAGGGGGCGTAGAGACCCAGTACTTC.

This clonotype appeared many times. The V gene is TRBV5-1, the J gene TRBJ1-1; D ambiguous. Germline CDR1 reads SGHRS; CDR2 reads YFSETQ. V gave up 4 bases and J gave up 5 bases, with 6 bases separating them. The CDR3 runs 11 residues. The CDR3 coding sequence is TGCGCCAGCAGCGAAGGGACTGAAGCTTTCTTT. Encoded protein: CASSEGTEAFF.

This clonotype came up many times. The chain recombines TRBV21-1 with TRBJ2-7; the D call of TRBD1 is as the table states it, not checked on the DNA. TRBV21-1 is termed a pseudogene. The CDR3 sequence is 20 residues long. For the CDR3, the DNA is TGTGCCAGCAGCAAATTGGTGACGAAACTTTCGGGGAGAGGGTCCTACGAGCAGTACTTC. This sequence encodes CASSKLVTKLSGRGSYEQYF.

This chain joins TRBV6-5 and TRBJ2-7, with D possibly TRBD1 on 6 matching bases. V was shortened by 5 bases and J by 9 bases, with 17 bases between the two germline ends. CDR1 is MNHEY and CDR2 is SVGAGI in the germline V gene. This CDR3 has 13 amino acids. CDR3 protein: CASSKWDTLLQYF. The DNA for the CDR3 is TGTGCCAGCAGTAAATGGGACACCTTACTGCAGTACTTC.

This chain links TRBV7-2 with TRBJ2-5, with TRBD2 matching over 12 bases. Germline loops: CDR1 SGHTA, CDR2 FQGNSA. Trimming at V came to 5 bases and at J to 2 bases, leaving 6 bases not matched to a gene. This CDR3 region has 16 residues. CDR3 residues: CASSPGGLAGQETQYF. The CDR3 DNA is TGTGCCAGCAGCCCCGGCGGACTAGCGGGGCAAGAGACCCAGTACTTC.

On this clonotype: A clone one base away is much larger, so this may be a read error. The chain employs TRBV4-1 and TRBJ2-7, with a possible D match to TRBD2 (5 bases). Deletions cut 3 bases from V and 0 bases from J, with 18 bases between. Germline CDR1 MGHRA, CDR2 YSYEKL. CDR3 length: 17 amino acids. The CDR3 spells CASSHQDLIGSSYEQYF. CDR3 nucleotides: TGCGCCAGCAGCCATCAGGACTTAATAGGTAGCTCCTACGAGCAGTACTTC.

V is TRBV10-1 and J is TRBJ2-5, with D perhaps matching TRBD1 (6 bases). V was trimmed by 0 bases and J by 7 bases, leaving 21 bases between them. CDR1 is WNHNN, CDR2 SYGVQD, per germline (reference sequence). CDR3 size: 17 residues. The CDR3 nucleotides are TGCGCCAGCAGTGAGTCAGGCCCAGGGGCGGTTTCAGGGACCCAGTACTTC. Residues: CASSESGPGAVSGTQYF.

As to this clonotype: Just one base apart from a much larger clone, this may be a read error. J is TRBJ1-1 and V is TRBV12-3 or TRBV12-4; 7 positions match TRBD1. V was clipped by 6 bases and J by 8 bases; unmatched bases: 9. The CDR3 sequence is 13 residues long. The CDR3 nucleotides read TGTGCCAGCAGGCCGGGGACAGCCCACGAAGCTTTCTTT. Protein sequence: CASRPGTAHEAFF.

The chain recombines TRBV5-4 with TRBJ1-6; D may be TRBD1 (6 bases). This CDR3 has 15 residues. Between the trimmed V and J ends, which lost 4 bases and 7 bases, there was a span of 15 bases. The germline V gene encodes CDR1 SGHNT and CDR2 YYREEE (reference sequence). In DNA, the CDR3 is TGTGCCAGCAGCAACAGGGTAACCGTAAATTCACCCCTCCACTTT. It codes for CASSNRVTVNSPLHF. Filled out from reference TRBV5-4 and TRBJ1-6, the complete variable domain reads ETGVTQSPTHLIKTRGQQVTLRCSSQSGHNTVSWYQQALGQGPQFIFQYYREEENGRGNFPPRFSGLQFPNYSSELNVNALELDDSALYLCASSNRVTVNSPLHFGNGTRLTVT.

This clonotype occurred many times. This chain links TRBV24-1 with TRBJ1-1, with D possibly TRBD1 on 5 matching bases. This CDR3 is 15 amino acids long. Germline V CDR1 and CDR2: KGHDR, SFDVKD. Trimming cost V 5 bases and J 1 base, with 13 bases left between them. The CDR3 bases are TGTGCCACCAGTGGCACCGGGACGGAGAACACTGAAGCTTTCTTT. Amino acids: CATSGTGTENTEAFF.

The chain combines TRBV7-9 with TRBJ1-4; a possible D gene is TRBD1 (6 bases). V lost 6 bases and J 4 bases, leaving 18 bases between the germline ends. The CDR3 extends over 16 amino acids. Germline V CDR1 and CDR2: SEHNR, FQNEAQ (reference sequence). CDR3 loop: CASSPDLTGINEKLFF. The CDR3 DNA is TGTGCCAGCAGTCCGGACTTAACAGGGATTAATGAAAAACTGTTTTTT. Using reference TRBV7-9 and TRBJ1-4 for the parts outside the CDR3, the full variable domain is DTGVSQNPRHKITKRGQNVTFRCDPISEHNRLYWYRQTLGQGPEFLTYFQNEAQLEKSRLLSDRFSAERPKGSFSTLEIQRTEQGDSAMYLCASSPDLTGINEKLFFGSGTQLSVL.

This clonotype was picked up a small number of times. The chain carries TRBV7-9 and TRBJ1-4; TRBD1 agrees at 7 bases. CDR1 and CDR2 (germline): SEHNR, FQNEAQ (reference sequence). The CDR3 extends over 14 amino acids. J was trimmed by 5 bases and V by 6 bases; bases with no gene match: 6. CDR3 coding DNA: TGTGCCAGCAGGCGGGACAGAGGCAATGAAAAACTGTTTTTT. It is translated as CASRRDRGNEKLFF.

As regards this clonotype: The conserved phenylalanine or tryptophan normally closing the CDR3 is absent here, so this likely arose from a read error. J is TRBJ2-6 and V is TRBV29-1; 7 positions agree with TRBD2. This CDR3 comprises 18 residues. V gave up 3 bases and J gave up 0 bases; unmatched junction bases: 11. Per the germline V gene, CDR1 is SQVTM and CDR2 is ANQGSEA. The CDR3 protein is CSVEDPSGSSSGANVLTL. The CDR3 coding sequence is TGCAGCGTTGAGGACCCTAGCGGCTCCTCCTCTGGGGCCAACGTCCTGACTTTA.

The V gene is TRBV7-9, the J gene TRBJ2-7; TRBD2 matches at 7 bases. V shed 5 bases and J 5 bases; nucleotides not matched to a gene: 9. This CDR3 spans 14 amino acids. Germline CDR1 is SEHNR and CDR2 is FQNEAQ (reference sequence). Here the CDR3 reads CASSPLADWDEQYF. In DNA form, the CDR3 reads TGTGCCAGCAGCCCCCTAGCGGACTGGGACGAGCAGTACTTC.